These T cell receptor beta chains were read from a single sample in a study of shared clonotypes between healthy human individuals. Clones were read by immunoSEQ multiplex PCR, and TCRdb kept only the in-frame ones, dropping some. The sample consists of about 2.1 million clones, around 93% of them appearing once. Input material: naive CD8+ T cells from PBMCs. These receptors were collected from a man aged 18 to 29 in good health. Some clones in this sample may be carry-over from other donors' samples. CDR3s include the opening cysteine and the closing phenylalanine or tryptophan. The order of the fields is D gene, CDR3 length, J gene, V gene, clone size, CDR3 protein, CDR3 DNA. The D gene is left open where the match is weak. Clone size, where shown, is once, few, many, or a class for clones that have expanded.

NA | 14 | TRBJ2-7 | TRBV28 | NA | CASGTGSRSYEQYF | TGTGCCAGCGGTACGGGGAGTAGATCCTACGAGCAGTACTTC
TRBD2 | 16 | TRBJ2-3 | TRBV5-6 | NA | CASSLSLADSTDTQYF | TGTGCCAGCAGCTTAAGTCTAGCGGATAGCACAGATACGCAGTATTTT
TRBD1 | 18 | TRBJ1-4 | TRBV9 | NA | CASSVGDRVFQGGEKLFF | TGTGCCAGCAGCGTAGGGGACAGGGTATTTCAAGGAGGTGAAAAACTGTTTTTT
TRBD1 | 15 | TRBJ2-7 | TRBV9 | NA | CASSPAWDSSKEQYF | TGTGCCAGCAGCCCCGCCTGGGACAGTTCAAAGGAGCAGTACTTC
NA | 15 | TRBJ1-1 | TRBV19 | NA | CASSFWEFGGTEAFF | TGTGCCAGTAGTTTTTGGGAGTTCGGCGGCACTGAAGCTTTCTTT
NA | 12 | TRBJ2-7 | TRBV6-5 | NA | CASSLHGYEQYF | TGTGCCAGCAGTTTACACGGCTACGAGCAGTACTTC
NA | 14 | TRBJ2-1 | TRBV7-9 | NA | CASSSPGRYNEQFF | TGTGCCAGCAGCTCACCGGGACGCTACAATGAGCAGTTCTTC
NA | 15 | TRBJ1-5 | TRBV4-1 | NA | CASSQDPREDQPQHF | TGCGCCAGCAGCCAAGATCCCAGGGAGGATCAGCCCCAGCATTTT
NA | 19 | TRBJ2-6 | TRBV4-2 | NA | CASRRRGTVPSSGANVLTF | TGTGCCAGCAGAAGGAGGGGGACGGTTCCCTCTTCTGGGGCCAACGTCCTGACTTTC
NA | 16 | TRBJ2-3 | TRBV15 | NA | CATSRAQGGRTDTQYF | TGTGCCACCAGCAGAGCGCAGGGGGGAAGGACAGATACGCAGTATTTT
TRBD2 | 14 | TRBJ2-7 | TRBV29-1 | NA | CSVVTSGTYYEQYF | TGCAGCGTCGTTACTAGCGGTACTTACTACGAGCAGTACTTC
NA | 14 | TRBJ1-1 | TRBV7-9 | NA | CASSFVFMNTEAFF | TGTGCCAGCAGCTTCGTATTCATGAACACTGAAGCTTTCTTT
NA | 14 | TRBJ2-1 | TRBV14 | NA | CASSRDLGGDEQFF | TGTGCCAGCAGCCGGGACCTGGGAGGCGATGAGCAGTTCTTC
TRBD2 | 15 | TRBJ2-2 | TRBV5-1 | once | CASSLTGRLLGELFF | TGCGCCAGCAGCTTGACCGGGAGGCTTCTGGGGGAGCTGTTTTTT
NA | 14 | TRBJ2-7 | TRBV7-2 | NA | CASSLAGRAHEQYF | TGTGCCAGCAGCTTAGCTGGGCGTGCACACGAGCAGTACTTC
NA | 15 | TRBJ2-2 | TRBV23-1 | NA | CASRSSASNTGELFF | TGCGCCAGCAGAAGCAGTGCCTCGAACACCGGGGAGCTGTTTTTT
NA | 15 | TRBJ2-3 | TRBV10-3 | NA | CAISESGGRTTTQYF | TGTGCCATCAGTGAGTCGGGTGGGCGAACGACTACGCAGTATTTT
NA | 15 | TRBJ2-1 | TRBV7-8 | NA | CASSGLGGPHNEQFF | TGTGCCAGCAGCGGGCTCGGGGGCCCCCACAATGAGCAGTTCTTC
NA | 15 | TRBJ1-5 | TRBV7-9 | few | CASSPGGISNQPQHF | TGTGCCAGCAGCCCGGGTGGGATTAGCAATCAGCCCCAGCATTTT
NA | 14 | TRBJ1-5 | TRBV6-1 | NA | CASSEIGKGSPQHF | TGTGCCAGCAGTGAAATAGGGAAGGGATCGCCCCAGCATTTT
NA | 13 | TRBJ1-2 | TRBV29-1 | once | CSASKSGEYGYTF | TGCAGCGCTTCTAAGTCGGGCGAATATGGCTACACCTTC
NA | 11 | TRBJ1-1 | TRBV29-1 | few | CSVAVNTEAFF | TGCAGCGTTGCTGTGAACACTGAAGCTTTCTTT
NA | 14 | TRBJ1-5 | TRBV7-5 | few | CARSRQGTNQPQHF | TGTGCCAGAAGCCGACAGGGAACGAATCAGCCCCAGCATTTT
NA | 16 | TRBJ1-4 | TRBV16 | NA | CASSQTEFVLREKLFF | TGTGCCAGCAGCCAAACGGAGTTCGTGTTGCGGGAAAAACTGTTTTTT
NA | 17 | TRBJ2-1 | TRBV9 | NA | CASSVGGALSSYNEQFF | TGTGCCAGCAGCGTAGGAGGAGCGCTTAGCTCCTACAATGAGCAGTTCTTC
NA | 15 | TRBJ2-1 | TRBV9 | NA | CASSVDEWASNEQFF | TGTGCCAGCAGCGTAGACGAATGGGCCTCCAATGAGCAGTTCTTC
TRBD2 | 15 | TRBJ2-7 | TRBV10-1 | NA | CASSAGGEGPREQYF | TGCGCCAGCAGCGCGGGGGGGGAGGGCCCTCGCGAGCAGTACTTC
NA | 13 | TRBJ1-1 | TRBV9 | NA | CASSVGEGAETFF | NA
NA | 15 | TRBJ2-5 | TRBV7-9 | NA | CASSTPEVAGETQYF | TGTGCCAGCAGCACACCCGAGGTGGCAGGAGAGACCCAGTACTTC
NA | 12 | TRBJ2-1 | TRBV4-3 | NA | CASSQKGDEQFF | TGCGCCAGCAGCCAAAAGGGGGATGAGCAGTTCTTC
NA | 15 | TRBJ1-2 | TRBV27 | NA | CASTRSAGEAYGYTF | TGTGCCAGCACCCGATCGGCAGGGGAGGCCTATGGCTACACCTTC
NA | 16 | TRBJ1-3 | TRBV10-1 | NA | CASSESGGFSGNTIYF | TGCGCCAGCAGTGAGTCGGGGGGTTTCTCTGGAAACACCATATATTTT
NA | 15 | TRBJ1-3 | TRBV29-1 | NA | CSVEGHSSSGNTIYF | TGCAGCGTTGAAGGGCACTCGAGCTCTGGAAACACCATATATTTT
NA | 15 | TRBJ1-5 | TRBV6-5 | NA | CASSRDRSGGQPQHF | TGTGCCAGCAGTCGGGACCGTAGTGGGGGACAGCCCCAGCATTTT
TRBD1 | 15 | TRBJ1-4 | TRBV27 | NA | CASSLQGQGNEKLFF | TGTGCCAGCAGTCTACAGGGACAGGGTAATGAAAAACTGTTTTTT
NA | 15 | TRBJ2-1 | TRBV15 | NA | CATSSGRGSYNEQFF | TGTGCCACCAGCAGTGGCAGGGGCTCCTACAATGAGCAGTTCTTC
TRBD2 | 14 | TRBJ2-2 | TRBV10-1 | NA | CASRGTINTGELFF | TGCGCCAGCAGAGGGACTATTAACACCGGGGAGCTGTTTTTT
TRBD2 | 18 | TRBJ2-3 | TRBV28 | NA | CASGGLAEDQHSTDTQYF | TGTGCCAGCGGAGGACTAGCGGAGGATCAACATAGCACAGATACGCAGTATTTT
TRBD2 | 14 | TRBJ2-1 | TRBV30 | once | CAWTPLAGNLEQFF | TGTGCCTGGACCCCACTAGCGGGAAACCTCGAGCAGTTCTTC
TRBD2 | 15 | TRBJ2-3 | TRBV4-2 | NA | CASRPLAGRTDTQYF | TGTGCCAGCAGGCCTTTAGCGGGACGCACAGATACGCAGTATTTT
NA | 16 | TRBJ2-1 | TRBV27 | NA | CASSLKQTGAYNEQFF | TGTGCCAGCAGTTTAAAACAAACAGGCGCCTACAATGAGCAGTTCTTC
NA | 14 | TRBJ1-1 | TRBV13 | NA | CASSYGGLNTEAFF | TGTGCCAGCAGCTACGGGGGATTGAACACTGAAGCTTTCTTT